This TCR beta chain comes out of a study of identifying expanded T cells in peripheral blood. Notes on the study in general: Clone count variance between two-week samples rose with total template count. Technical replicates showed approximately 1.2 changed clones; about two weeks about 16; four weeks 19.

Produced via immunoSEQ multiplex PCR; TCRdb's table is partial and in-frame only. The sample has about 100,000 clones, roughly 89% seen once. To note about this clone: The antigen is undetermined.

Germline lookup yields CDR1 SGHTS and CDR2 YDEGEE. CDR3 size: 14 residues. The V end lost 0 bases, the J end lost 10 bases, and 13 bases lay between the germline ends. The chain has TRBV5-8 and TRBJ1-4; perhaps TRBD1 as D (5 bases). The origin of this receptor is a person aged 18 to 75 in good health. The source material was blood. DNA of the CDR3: TGTGCCAGCAGCTTGGCGCGACAGATGCGAAAACTGTTTTTT. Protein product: CASSLARQMRKLFF.